The TCR beta chain under discussion was sequenced for a study of beta chain features in type 1 diabetes. A note on this clone: Antigen: not known.

V was shortened by 3 bases and J by 4 bases, with 3 bases between the two germline ends. Germline V gene sequence: CDR1 SSHAT, CDR2 FNYEAQ (reference sequence). This CDR3 is 11 amino acids long. Study results and caveats: Type 1 diabetes patients had moderately but significantly shorter TCRB CDR3s in all four CD4+ subsets. Among type 1 diabetes patients, VDJ junctions had fewer insertions and more deletions.

cDNA synthesis used the whole RNA isolate, giving expressed TCRB sequences. Average reads for naive, central memory and regulatory T cell samples were several million. Clones were read by immunoSEQ multiplex PCR, and TCRdb kept only the in-frame ones, dropping some. The sample carries around 310,000 clones, approximately 13% recorded once. The receptor was derived from a young woman with type 1 diabetes. Sequenced: naive CD4+ T cells from blood. V is TRBV7-7 and J is TRBJ2-5; D gene unclear. This CDR3 is CASSFGETQYF. In DNA, the CDR3 is TGTGCCAGCAGCTTCGGAGAGACCCAGTACTTC.